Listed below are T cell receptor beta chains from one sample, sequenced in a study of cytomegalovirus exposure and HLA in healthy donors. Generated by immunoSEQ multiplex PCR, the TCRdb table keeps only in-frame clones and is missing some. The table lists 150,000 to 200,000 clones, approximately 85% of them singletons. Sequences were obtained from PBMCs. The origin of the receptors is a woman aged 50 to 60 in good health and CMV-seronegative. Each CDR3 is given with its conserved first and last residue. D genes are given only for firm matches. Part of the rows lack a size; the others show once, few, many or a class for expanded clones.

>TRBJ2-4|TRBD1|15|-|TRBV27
TGTGCCAGCAGACCGCAGGGGGTAGGCAAAAACATTCAGTACTTC
CASRPQGVGKNIQYF
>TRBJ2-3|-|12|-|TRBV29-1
TGCAGCGTTGAGGTAGATACAGATACGCAGTATTTT
CSVEVDTDTQYF
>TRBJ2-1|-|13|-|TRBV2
TGTGCCAGCAGTGAAGACCAGGGACTCCCGAGTGTCTTC
CASSEDQGLPSVF
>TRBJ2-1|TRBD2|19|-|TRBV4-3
TGCGCCAGCAGCCAAGATCGGGGGACTAGCTTCGTTCTAAGCAATGAGCAGTTCTTC
CASSQDRGTSFVLSNEQFF
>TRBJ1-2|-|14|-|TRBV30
TGTGCCTGGAGTGTGTTCTCGGGGGACTATGGCTACACCTTC
CAWSVFSGDYGYTF
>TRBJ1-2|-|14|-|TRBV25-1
TGTGCCAGCAGTGCCCTCGGTCAGGGATATGGCTACACCTTC
CASSALGQGYGYTF
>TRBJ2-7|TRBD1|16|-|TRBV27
TGTGCCAGCAGTTCGACCCAAGGGGGCCCTCCCTACGAGCAGTACTTC
CASSSTQGGPPYEQYF
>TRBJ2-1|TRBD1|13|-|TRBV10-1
TGCGCCAGCAGCTACAGGGGTGTGAATGAGCAGTTCTTC
CASSYRGVNEQFF
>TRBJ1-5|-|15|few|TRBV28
TGTGCCAGCAGGCGGGGGGGCGGGGATAATCAGCCCCAGCATTTT
CASRRGGGDNQPQHF
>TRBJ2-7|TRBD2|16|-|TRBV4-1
TGCGCCAGCAGCCAAGGGTTAGCGGGAGGGCAGGTCGAGCAGTACTTC
CASSQGLAGGQVEQYF
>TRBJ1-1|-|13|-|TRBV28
TGTGCCAGCAGTTTGGACATTAAGGCTGAAGCTTTCTTT
CASSLDIKAEAFF
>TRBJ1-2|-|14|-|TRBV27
TGTGCCAGCAGTTTGAAGGGGCGTTACTATGGCTACACCTTC
CASSLKGRYYGYTF
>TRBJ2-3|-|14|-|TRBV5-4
TGTGCCAGCAGCTTGAAATCGGGCACAGATACGCAGTATTTT
CASSLKSGTDTQYF
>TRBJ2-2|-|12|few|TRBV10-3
TGTGCCATCAGTGACAAAACCGGGGAGCTGTTTTTT
CAISDKTGELFF
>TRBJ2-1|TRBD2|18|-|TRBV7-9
TGTGCCAGCAGCTTAGATAGCGGGAGGGCCAAGCGCTACAATGAGCAGTTCTTC
CASSLDSGRAKRYNEQFF
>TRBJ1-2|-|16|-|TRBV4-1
TGCGCCAGCAGCCAAGTTGAGAAGAGAAGCGCCTATGGCTACACCTTC
CASSQVEKRSAYGYTF
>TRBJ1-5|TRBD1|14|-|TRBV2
TGTGCCAGCAGGGGACAGGGCCCGAATCAGCCCCAGCATTTT
CASRGQGPNQPQHF
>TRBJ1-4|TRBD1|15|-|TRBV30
TGTGCCTGGAGTGGGGGCCAGGGGGCTAGAGAAAAACTGTTTTTT
CAWSGGQGAREKLFF
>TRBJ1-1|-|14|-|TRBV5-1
TGCGCCAGCAGCCTACCCAGACAGAACACTGAAGCTTTCTTT
CASSLPRQNTEAFF
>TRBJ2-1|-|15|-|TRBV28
TGTGCCAGCAGTACTATAGGCCTTACCTACAATGAGCAGTTCTTC
CASSTIGLTYNEQFF
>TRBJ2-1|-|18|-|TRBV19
TGTGCCAGTAGTATAGACCCCCCTCGGGGGAGCTCCTACAATGAGCAGTTCTTC
CASSIDPPRGSSYNEQFF
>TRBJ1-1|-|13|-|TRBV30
TGTGCCTGGGCCCAGGCTACAAACACTGAAGCTTTCTTT
CAWAQATNTEAFF